This TCR beta chain stems from a study of blood T cell repertoires in COVID-19. Germline V CDR1 and CDR2: MNHEY, SMNVEV (reference sequence). CDR3 size: 15 residues. V was shortened by 6 bases and J by 1 base, with 15 bases between the two germline ends. Profiled with immunoSEQ multiplex PCR; TCRdb holds only in-frame clones, not every one. The data show approximately 190,000 clones, over 80% seen once. The sequence came from a woman under 40 who had been exposed to COVID-19. Sequenced sample: PBMCs or T cells enriched from blood (not recorded which). The chain employs TRBV27 and TRBJ2-5; weak D call: TRBD1 (6 bases). The CDR3 here is CASRIFGTLQETQYF. CDR3 DNA sequence: TGTGCCAGCAGGATCTTCGGGACACTCCAAGAGACCCAGTACTTC.